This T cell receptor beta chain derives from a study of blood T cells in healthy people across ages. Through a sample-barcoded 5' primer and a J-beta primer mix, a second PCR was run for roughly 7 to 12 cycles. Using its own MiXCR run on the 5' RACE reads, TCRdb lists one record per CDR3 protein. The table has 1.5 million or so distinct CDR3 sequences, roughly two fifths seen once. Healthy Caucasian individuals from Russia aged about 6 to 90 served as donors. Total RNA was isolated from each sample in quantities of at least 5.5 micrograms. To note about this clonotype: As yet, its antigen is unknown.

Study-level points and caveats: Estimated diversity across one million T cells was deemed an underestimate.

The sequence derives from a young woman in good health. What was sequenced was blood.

In DNA form, the CDR3 reads TGTGCCAGCAGTTTATATGCAGGGGACGCCTACGAGCAGTACTTC. Its translation is CASSLYAGDAYEQYF. The chain has TRBV27 and TRBJ2-7, with D maybe TRBD1 (6 bases). The V end was cut by 1 base, the J end by 2 bases, with 12 bases between. Germline-derived CDR1 and CDR2 are MNHEY and SMNVEV (reference sequence). The length of the CDR3 is 15 residues.